This T cell receptor beta chain is from a study of identical twins. The germline gives CDR1 MNHEY, CDR2 SVGAGI. Trimming removed 5 bases at V and 6 bases at J, with 21 bases between. The CDR3 sequence is 16 residues long. Each CDR3 protein gets one entry after TCRdb re-called the 5' RACE reads with MiXCR. This table holds some 1,600,000 distinct CDR3 sequences, about 32% found once. The sequence derives from a newborn girl in good health. The sequenced material came from cord blood. The chain couples TRBV6-5 to TRBJ2-3; possibly TRBD1 for D (6 bases). CDR3 coding DNA: TGTGCCAGCAGTACCCAAACCACAGGGTCGGGGGATACGCAGTATTTT. Its translation is CASSTQTTGSGDTQYF.